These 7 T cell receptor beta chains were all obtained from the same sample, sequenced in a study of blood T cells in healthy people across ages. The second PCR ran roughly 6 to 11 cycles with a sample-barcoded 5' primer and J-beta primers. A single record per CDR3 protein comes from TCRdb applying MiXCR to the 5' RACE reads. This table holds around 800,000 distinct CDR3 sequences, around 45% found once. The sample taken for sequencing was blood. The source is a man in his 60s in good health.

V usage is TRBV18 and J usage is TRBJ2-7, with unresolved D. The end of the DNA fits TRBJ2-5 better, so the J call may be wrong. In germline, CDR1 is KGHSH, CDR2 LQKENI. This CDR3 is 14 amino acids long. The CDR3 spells CASSPNVQQETQYF. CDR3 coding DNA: TGTGCCAGCTCACCAAATGTACAGCAAGAGACCCAGTACTTC.

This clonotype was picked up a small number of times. The CDR3 spells CASSQDLDRTYEQYF. The DNA of the CDR3 is TGCGCCAGCAGCCAAGACCTGGACAGAACCTACGAGCAGTACTTC. The chain couples TRBV4-1 to TRBJ2-7; perhaps TRBD1 as D (6 bases). This CDR3 region has 15 residues. Deletions cut 0 bases from V and 2 bases from J, with 11 bases between. CDR1 is MGHRA, CDR2 YSYEKL, per germline.

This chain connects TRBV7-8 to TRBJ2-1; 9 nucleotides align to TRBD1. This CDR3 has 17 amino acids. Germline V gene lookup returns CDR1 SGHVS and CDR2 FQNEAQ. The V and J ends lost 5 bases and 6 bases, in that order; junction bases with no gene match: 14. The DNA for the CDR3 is TGTGCCAGCAGCGTTAACAGGGGGCTAATTCTACGCAATGAGCAGTTCTTC. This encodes CASSVNRGLILRNEQFF.

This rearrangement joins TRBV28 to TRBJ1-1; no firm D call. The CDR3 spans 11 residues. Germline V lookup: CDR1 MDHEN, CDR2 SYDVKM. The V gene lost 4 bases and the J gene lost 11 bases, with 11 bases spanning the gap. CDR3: CASSSRPAAFF. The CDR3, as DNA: TGTGCCAGCAGTTCGCGTCCGGCGGCTTTCTTT. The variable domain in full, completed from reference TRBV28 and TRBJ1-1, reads DVKVTQSSRYLVKRTGEKVFLECVQDMDHENMFWYRQDPGLGLRLIYFSYDVKMKEKGDIPEGYSVSREKKERFSLILESASTNQTSMYLCASSSRPAAFFGQGTRLTVV.

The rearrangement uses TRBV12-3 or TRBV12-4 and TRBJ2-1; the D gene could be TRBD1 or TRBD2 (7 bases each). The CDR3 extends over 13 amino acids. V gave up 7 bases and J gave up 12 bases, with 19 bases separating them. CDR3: CASTISRGGGQFF. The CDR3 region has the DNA TGTGCCAGCACCATATCCAGGGGGGGCGGGCAGTTCTTC.

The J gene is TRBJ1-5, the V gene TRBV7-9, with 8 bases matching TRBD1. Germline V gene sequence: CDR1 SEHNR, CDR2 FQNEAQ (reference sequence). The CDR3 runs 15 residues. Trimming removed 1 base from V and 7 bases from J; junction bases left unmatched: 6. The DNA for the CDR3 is TGTGCCAGCAGCTTAGGGGGACAGGTGGGACAGCCCCAGCATTTT. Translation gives CASSLGGQVGQPQHF.

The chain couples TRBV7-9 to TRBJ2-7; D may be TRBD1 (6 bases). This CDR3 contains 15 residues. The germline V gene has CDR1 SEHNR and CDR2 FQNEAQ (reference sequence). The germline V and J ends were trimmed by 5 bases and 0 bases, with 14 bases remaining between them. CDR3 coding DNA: TGTGCCAGCAGCCGTGGACAGTCGCTCTCCTACGAGCAGTACTTC. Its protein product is CASSRGQSLSYEQYF.